This T cell receptor (beta chain) was observed in a study of cytomegalovirus exposure and HLA in healthy donors. V dropped 1 base and J dropped 0 bases, with 11 bases sitting between them. The V gene's germline CDR1 is LGHNA and CDR2 YSLEER. The length of the CDR3 is 16 residues. PCR involved 60 Vbeta and 13 Jbeta primers. This table comes from immunoSEQ multiplex PCR, and its TCRdb copy is limited to in-frame clones, with some not included. The data contain roughly 200,000 clones, over 65% of them seen just once; the ten biggest clones take up roughly 2.5%. This clonotype was obtained from a woman aged 55-70 years in good health and CMV-seropositive. The sample consisted of PBMCs. The chain couples TRBV4-3 to TRBJ2-3, with D maybe TRBD1 (5 bases). The CDR3: CASSQGVRGSTDTQYF. CDR3 sequence (DNA): TGCGCCAGCAGCCAAGGAGTAAGGGGCAGCACAGATACGCAGTATTTT.